The 10 T cell receptor beta chains given below trace back to one sample, sequenced in a study of blood T cell repertoires in COVID-19. Profiling relied on immunoSEQ multiplex PCR, and the TCRdb table lists in-frame clones only, not all of them. This sample carries fewer than 450,000 clones, 90% to 95% of them seen once, and the ten largest clones take less than 3.5%. Source material: peripheral blood. Receptors originate from a woman aged 18-29 years who had recovered from COVID-19.

The chain carries TRBV6-5 and TRBJ2-3, with D uncertain. The V end lost 5 bases, the J end lost 6 bases, and 9 bases lay between the germline ends. Germline V gene lookup returns CDR1 MNHEY and CDR2 SVGAGI. The CDR3 has 12 amino acids. CDR3 in DNA: TGTGCCAGCAGTCCCTCTAGTGATACGCAGTATTTT. Translation: CASSPSSDTQYF.

The V and J genes are TRBV7-9 and TRBJ2-7; 12 positions agree with TRBD2. With 1 base clipped from V and 5 bases from J, the junction kept 6 bases outside the gene matches. Germline CDR1 and CDR2: SEHNR and FQNEAQ (reference sequence). The CDR3 contains 16 residues. CDR3 amino acids: CASSLGLAGGPHEQYV. The CDR3 DNA is TGTGCCAGCAGCTTAGGGCTAGCGGGAGGGCCTCACGAGCAGTACGTC.

The chain joins TRBV6-2 or TRBV6-3 to TRBJ2-7, with TRBD1 matching over 7 bases. V was pared by 6 bases and J by 3 bases, with 11 bases of the junction left unmatched. The germline gives CDR1 MNHEY, CDR2 SVGEGT. CDR3 size: 15 residues. The CDR3 sequence is CASSRHRQGYYEQYV. The CDR3 coding sequence is TGTGCCAGCAGCCGACACCGACAGGGATACTACGAGCAGTACGTC.

The CDR3 loop reads CASSLRGRGYEQYV. CDR3 bases: TGTGCCAGCAGTTTACGCGGGAGGGGCTACGAGCAGTACGTC. This rearrangement joins TRBV27 to TRBJ2-7; TRBD2 matches 9 bases. V lost 2 bases and J lost 3; bases outside the gene matches: 2. The CDR3 covers 14 residues. CDR1 and CDR2 (germline): MNHEY, SMNVEV (reference sequence).

The chain has TRBV15 and TRBJ1-5; 8 bases fit TRBD1. CDR3 size: 18 residues. Germline assignment: CDR1 LNHNV and CDR2 YYDKDF (reference sequence). V lost 1 base and J lost 3; bases outside the gene matches: 11. The chain's CDR3 is CATSRGRGTGAFNQPQHF. Written as DNA, the CDR3 is TGTGCCACCAGCAGAGGGAGGGGGACAGGCGCGTTCAATCAGCCCCAGCATTTT.

This clone came up once. J is TRBJ2-3 and V is TRBV24-1; 7 bases align to TRBD2. The CDR3 consists of 14 residues. Germline CDR1 KGHDR, CDR2 SFDVKD. V lost 9 bases to trimming and J lost 3 bases; unmatched junction nucleotides: 8. Written as DNA, the CDR3 is TGTGCCACCCGTAGAAGGGAGGGGACAGATACGCAGTATTTT. As protein: CATRRREGTDTQYF.

V and J are TRBV18 and TRBJ1-3; D remains ambiguous. The germline CDR1 and CDR2 sequences are KGHSH and LQKENI. This CDR3 is 14 amino acids long. Trimming left V 2 bases short and J 0 bases short, with 5 bases between. CDR3 region: CASSPNSSGNTIYF. The CDR3 DNA sequence: TGTGCCAGCTCACCAAACAGCTCTGGAAACACCATATATTTT.

V is TRBV30 and J is TRBJ1-4; 7 bases fit TRBD1. The trim removed 0 bases at V and 10 bases at J, leaving 8 bases unmatched. The CDR3 contains 14 residues. The germline V gene has CDR1 GTSNPN and CDR2 SVGIG (reference sequence). CDR3: CAWSVKGAGPKLFF. The CDR3, as DNA: TGTGCCTGGAGTGTAAAGGGGGCAGGGCCAAAACTGTTTTTT.

V gene TRBV4-1 combines with J gene TRBJ2-3; D perhaps matches TRBD1 (7 bases). Germline CDR1 MGHRA, CDR2 YSYEKL. There are 16 residues in the CDR3. Trimming cost V 1 base and J 0 bases, with 11 bases left between them. Here the CDR3 DNA reads TGCGCCAGCAGCCAAGTACAGGGGACTAGCACAGATACGCAGTATTTT. Translating it yields CASSQVQGTSTDTQYF.

The chain uses TRBV6-5 and TRBJ2-5, with a tentative D call TRBD1 (5 bases). V dropped 4 bases and J dropped 5 bases, with 5 bases sitting between them. CDR1 MNHEY and CDR2 SVGAGI come from the germline V gene. The length of the CDR3 is 11 residues. In nucleotides, the CDR3 is TGTGCCAGCAGTTCAGGGGAGACCCAGTACTTC. Its translation: CASSSGETQYF.